A single sample is the source of the 25 T cell receptor beta chains below, sequenced in a study of shared clonotypes between healthy human individuals (TCRdb year 2020). Libraries were prepared through the immunoSEQ multiplex PCR assay. Not all clones reach the TCRdb copy of this immuneACCESS table, which keeps in-frame sequences only. Checked studies attribute under half of the gap to unresolved V genes and leave the rest unexplained. This sample has roughly 2.5 million clones in its table, and approximately 90% of those were observed once. The ten largest clones take up over 0.12% of the sample. The material sequenced was naive CD4+ T cells sorted from blood. This specimen's cell subset or site label, per the study, means: CD45RA+ positively selected. Receptors originate from a young man in good health.

V is TRBV5-1 and J is TRBJ2-7; weak D call: TRBD1 (6 bases). CDR1 SGHRS and CDR2 YFSETQ come from the germline V gene. The V gene lost 4 bases and the J gene lost 3 bases, with 14 bases spanning the gap. The CDR3 runs to 14 residues. Written as DNA, the CDR3 is TGCGCCAGCAGCGCAGCCCTACAGGGCTACGAGCAGTACTTC. Residues: CASSAALQGYEQYF.

Remarks on this clone: Given the absence of the conserved phenylalanine or tryptophan at the CDR3 end, a read error is likely. No DNA is shown, since the ends of the CDR3 on it are uncertain; the CDR3 is the one TCRdb lists. V and J are TRBV15 and TRBJ2-4; the listed D gene, TRBD1, was not tested against the DNA. Germline-derived CDR1 and CDR2 are LNHNV and YYDKDF (reference sequence). The CDR3 spans 13 residues, counting both ends. The CDR3 loop is CATSRDRGDRTLV.

J is TRBJ1-6 and V is TRBV30; D perhaps matches TRBD1 (5 bases). V was trimmed by 2 bases and J by 6 bases, leaving 17 bases between them. The CDR3 sequence is 16 residues long. CDR1 and CDR2 from the germline V gene are GTSNPN and SVGIG (reference sequence). This CDR3 reads CAWSPVSDSRNSPLHF. The CDR3 DNA sequence: TGTGCCTGGAGTCCTGTATCCGACAGCCGTAATTCACCCCTCCACTTT.

The chain employs TRBV9 and TRBJ1-1; D perhaps matches TRBD1 (5 bases). The CDR3 covers 14 residues. V dropped 4 bases and J dropped 3 bases, with 13 bases sitting between them. Looked up from germline, CDR1 is SGDLS and CDR2 is YYNGEE. This chain's CDR3 is CASSLGRADTEAFF. CDR3 in DNA: TGTGCCAGCAGCCTAGGCAGGGCGGACACTGAAGCTTTCTTT.

The sample holds one count of this clone. The V call is TRBV10-3, the J call TRBJ1-6; maybe TRBD1 (5 bases). The CDR3 is 15 residues long. Trimming left V 3 bases short and J 7 bases short, with 13 bases between. In germline, CDR1 is ENHRY, CDR2 SYGVKD. CDR3 loop: CAISEVGRENSPLHF. In DNA form, the CDR3 reads TGTGCCATCAGTGAAGTAGGCAGGGAGAATTCACCCCTCCACTTT.

This clone was observed once. The chain couples TRBV5-1 to TRBJ2-1, with 8 positions matching TRBD1. The CDR3 sequence is 13 residues long. The ends lost 4 bases at V and 9 bases at J; junction bases unmatched: 6. Germline V CDR1 and CDR2: SGHRS, YFSETQ. CDR3 coding DNA: TGCGCCAGCAGCACCGACAGGGGTATTGAGCAGTTCTTC. Translation gives CASSTDRGIEQFF.

The chain couples TRBV18 to TRBJ2-3; D gene unclear. The CDR3 consists of 14 residues. CDR1 is KGHSH and CDR2 is LQKENI in the germline V gene. Trimming pared 5 bases from V and 3 bases from J, leaving 12 bases between. The CDR3 nucleotides read TGTGCCAGCTCATCCTTCAAGGATACAGATACGCAGTATTTT. It translates to CASSSFKDTDTQYF.

The J gene is TRBJ1-6, the V gene TRBV2, with 7 bases fitting TRBD1. V was clipped by 7 bases and J by 9 bases; unmatched bases: 9. This CDR3 region has 14 residues. In germline, CDR1 is SNHLY, CDR2 FYNNEI. The CDR3 reads CASIDRDHGSPLHF. CDR3 nucleotides: TGTGCCAGCATCGACAGGGATCATGGTTCACCCCTCCACTTT.

The CDR3 region has the DNA TGTGCCAGCAAGGGACAGGGGGCAACTAATGAAAAACTGTTTTTT. Translated: CASKGQGATNEKLFF. The genes are TRBV6-1 and TRBJ1-4, with 11 positions matching TRBD1. The ends lost 7 bases at V and 0 bases at J; junction bases unmatched: 1. Germline CDR1 and CDR2: MNHNS and SASEGT. The CDR3 runs to 15 residues.

Points on this clone: One junction end disagrees with the germline gene, perhaps due to a read error. The chain combines TRBV7-7 with TRBJ2-2; D gene ambiguous. This CDR3 has 14 amino acids. Per germline, CDR1 SSHAT and CDR2 FNYEAQ (reference sequence). This CDR3 is CASSPATSTGELFF. CDR3 in DNA: TGTGCTAGCAGCCCCGCTACCTCGACCGGGGAGCTGTTTTTT.

The V gene is TRBV19, the J gene TRBJ2-7, with 9 positions matching TRBD2. The CDR3 has 17 amino acids. Germline values: CDR1 LNHDA, CDR2 SQIVND (reference sequence). The trim removed 5 bases at V and 6 bases at J, leaving 17 bases unmatched. The CDR3 sequence is CASSETGAGSGRREQYF. DNA for the CDR3: TGTGCCAGTAGTGAAACAGGGGCGGGTAGCGGGAGACGCGAGCAGTACTTC.

This sequence joins TRBV6-1 and TRBJ1-1; D is ambiguous. V lost 5 bases, J lost 12 bases, and 13 bases lay in between. Germline-derived CDR1 and CDR2 are MNHNS and SASEGT. The CDR3 is 11 amino acids. In DNA form, the CDR3 reads TGTGCCAGCAGTTACGCGCTGAAAACTTTCTTT. Translating it yields CASSYALKTFF.

This chain links TRBV6-5 with TRBJ2-1, with 9 bases matching TRBD2. Trimming removed 4 bases from V and 4 bases from J; junction bases left unmatched: 8. This CDR3 comprises 16 residues. Germline loops: CDR1 MNHEY, CDR2 SVGAGI. The CDR3 spells CASSSLSGRMYNEQFF. The DNA of the CDR3 is TGTGCCAGCAGTTCCTTGAGCGGGAGGATGTACAATGAGCAGTTCTTC.

The chain uses TRBV5-1 and TRBJ2-7; 10 nucleotides match TRBD1. Looked up from germline, CDR1 is SGHRS and CDR2 is YFSETQ. With 0 bases clipped from V and 5 bases from J, the junction kept 8 bases outside the gene matches. CDR3 length equals 16 residues. The CDR3 DNA reads TGCGCCAGCAGCTTGGAGGGACAGGGGAGTATGAACGAGCAGTACTTC. It codes for CASSLEGQGSMNEQYF.

The chain employs TRBV18 and TRBJ1-1, with D perhaps matching TRBD1 (6 bases). V gave up 0 bases and J gave up 8 bases, with 10 bases separating them. The length of the CDR3 is 13 residues. CDR1 and CDR2 from the germline V gene are KGHSH and LQKENI. Here the CDR3 DNA reads TGTGCCAGCTCACCACCTATACAGGGAGAAGCTTTCTTT. It translates to CASSPPIQGEAFF.

The V call is TRBV5-1, the J call TRBJ2-7; 10 bases agree with TRBD1. From germline, CDR1 is SGHRS and CDR2 YFSETQ. This CDR3 spans 15 amino acids. With 4 bases clipped from V and 4 bases from J, the junction kept 8 bases outside the gene matches. CDR3 nucleotide sequence: TGCGCCAGCAGCCCGGGGGGACAGGGGCAATACGAGCAGTACTTC. Translated: CASSPGGQGQYEQYF.

The chain couples TRBV2 to TRBJ1-4; no clear D. CDR1 is SNHLY, CDR2 FYNNEI, per germline. CDR3 length: 16 amino acids. Trimming took 3 bases from V and 0 from J, leaving 11 bases between them. The CDR3 sequence is CASSDVTRTTNEKLFF. In DNA form, the CDR3 reads TGTGCCAGCAGTGACGTCACACGTACAACTAATGAAAAACTGTTTTTT.

V and J are TRBV6-1 and TRBJ2-7; no firm D call. This CDR3 is built from 15 residues. CDR1 and CDR2 from the germline V gene are MNHNS and SASEGT. V shed 5 bases and J shed 2 bases, with 16 bases lying between them. CDR3 DNA sequence: TGTGCCAGCAGTCCAACAGAGGTTACTACCTACGAGCAGTACTTC. It translates to CASSPTEVTTYEQYF.

The rearrangement joins TRBV6-6 to TRBJ1-4, with TRBD1 matching 7 bases. CDR3 length: 15 amino acids. Germline assignment: CDR1 MNHNY and CDR2 SVGAGI (reference sequence). V was pared by 2 bases and J by 8 bases, with 8 bases of the junction left unmatched. CDR3 loop: CASSYLTGIGEKLFF. CDR3 DNA: TGTGCCAGCAGTTACCTGACAGGGATAGGCGAAAAACTGTTTTTT.

This clone was seen a few times. The chain links TRBV7-9 to TRBJ1-2, with 8 bases matching TRBD1. CDR3 length: 15 amino acids. Per germline, CDR1 SEHNR and CDR2 FQNEAQ (reference sequence). Trimming took 5 bases from V and 8 from J; bases not matched to a gene: 13. CDR3 sequence (DNA): TGTGCCAGCAGCCAACCTGGGACAGGACCATTCGGCTACACCTTC. It specifies CASSQPGTGPFGYTF.

About this clone: The sample contains more than one DNA sequence encoding this CDR3. The chain uses TRBV5-1 and TRBJ1-3; D remains ambiguous. The V gene lost 0 bases and the J gene lost 0 bases, with 7 bases spanning the gap. The germline CDR1 and CDR2 sequences are SGHRS and YFSETQ. This CDR3 spans 15 amino acids. CDR3 sequence: CASSLAAVSGNTIYF. CDR3 in DNA: TGCGCCAGCAGCTTGGCTGCGGTCTCTGGAAACACCATATATTTT.

This clone was counted only a few times. The chain combines TRBV7-9 with TRBJ1-5, with D maybe TRBD1 (6 bases). V lost 5 bases to trimming and J lost 4 bases, with 21 bases between them. The V gene's germline CDR1 is SEHNR and CDR2 FQNEAQ (reference sequence). The CDR3 consists of 17 residues. CDR3 region: CASSPSPVRGLNQPQHF. The CDR3 DNA follows: TGTGCCAGCAGCCCGTCTCCGGTCAGGGGCCTTAATCAGCCCCAGCATTTT. The whole variable domain, remainder taken from reference TRBV7-9 and TRBJ1-5, is DTGVSQNPRHKITKRGQNVTFRCDPISEHNRLYWYRQTLGQGPEFLTYFQNEAQLEKSRLLSDRFSAERPKGSFSTLEIQRTEQGDSAMYLCASSPSPVRGLNQPQHFGDGTRLSIL.

This CDR3 reads CASSPGVTQYF. CDR3 nucleotides: TGTGCCAGCAGCCCGGGGGTTACCCAGTACTTC. The chain combines TRBV11-2 with TRBJ2-5, with D possibly TRBD2 on 6 matching bases. V gave up 5 bases and J gave up 8 bases, with 9 bases separating them. Germline CDR1 SGHAT, CDR2 FQNNGV. The CDR3 consists of 11 residues. The full variable domain, with the rest looked up from reference TRBV11-2 and TRBJ2-5, is EAGVAQSPRYKIIEKRQSVAFWCNPISGHATLYWYQQILGQGPKLLIQFQNNGVVDDSQLPKDRFSAERLKGVDSTLKIQPAKLEDSAVYLCASSPGVTQYFGPGTRLLVL.

The J gene is TRBJ2-5, the V gene TRBV5-4; 12 nucleotides match TRBD2. The J segment lost 2 bases and the V segment lost 4 bases, leaving 3 bases of the junction unmatched. Germline CDR1 reads SGHNT; CDR2 reads YYREEE (reference sequence). The CDR3 is made up of 15 amino acids. As DNA, the CDR3 is TGTGCCAGCAGCGCACTAGCGGGGGGTCAAGAGACCCAGTACTTC. It yields the protein CASSALAGGQETQYF.

The chain uses TRBV14 and TRBJ1-3; D possibly corresponds to TRBD1 (5 bases). Trimming pared 1 base from V and 0 bases from J, leaving 13 bases between. This CDR3 contains 17 residues. CDR1 and CDR2 from the germline V gene are SGHDN and FVKESK. The CDR3 spells CASSQVGAPGSGNTIYF. The CDR3 DNA is TGTGCCAGCAGCCAAGTCGGGGCCCCGGGCTCTGGAAACACCATATATTTT.